This T cell receptor (beta chain) was found in a study of OX40 agonist ivuxolimab in advanced cancers. Regarding the study in general: Ivuxolimab was a fully human IgG2 agonistic monoclonal antibody targeting the costimulatory receptor OX40 (CD134). The paper reports the monotherapy dose-escalation portion (N of about 50 patients) of the phase I ivuxolimab trial. A male proportion of roughly 80% and a mean age of approximately 58 years, ranging from roughly 20 to 80, were recorded for the dose-escalation cohort. Peripheral TCRbeta sequencing aimed to test whether ivuxolimab altered TCR sequence diversity and caused clonal T-cell expansion. Patients were allowed to have had prior anti-PD-1, anti-PD-L1 or anti-CTLA-4 therapy, and 40% of the dose-escalation patients had been treated with checkpoint inhibitors. Partial responses were achieved by three dose-escalation patients, of whom one had hepatocellular carcinoma and two had cutaneous melanoma. Among the 52 dose-escalation patients, about 20 had hepatocellular carcinoma, 15 or so melanoma, 9 renal cell carcinoma and 9 head and neck cancer. Intravenous ivuxolimab was administered to patients every 2 weeks at six dose levels: 0.01, 0.1, 0.3, 1.5, 3 and 10 mg/kg.

Results the study describes overall, beyond this receptor: After ivuxolimab, expanded clones were on average more numerous among CD8+ T cells than among CD4+ T cells. At doses of 0.1 to 3.0 mg/kg, clonal expansion of both CD4+ and CD8+ T cells in blood was seen between baseline and week 6. The antigen specificity of the clonally expanded peripheral T cells was not determined. Low levels of normalized T-cell clonal expansion were also shown by some nonresponding patients. In the 0.1-3.0 mg/kg groups, partial responders were among the patients with the lowest normalized peripheral clonal expansion, particularly in CD8+ T cells.

Genomic DNA was extracted from sorted cells for sequencing of the TCRbeta CDR3 region. TCRbeta CDR3 regions were sequenced using the immunoSEQ Assay. This immuneACCESS table, as held by TCRdb, lists in-frame sequences with V and J called but not all clones. Of the missing ones, under half trace to an unresolved V gene in checked studies; the others have no known cause. The sample profile shows 78,000 or so clones; 92% of them were found once. Together, the top ten hold 0.4% to 0.5% of the sample. The trial excluded patients who had a history of autoimmune disease or were on systemic immunosuppression. Peripheral blood for TCR sequencing was drawn from every dose cohort at baseline, at cycle 4 day 1 and at cycle 7 day 1. The samples were taken from a phase I, first-in-human, multicenter, open-label dose-escalation trial of ivuxolimab. Adults with locally advanced or metastatic head and neck squamous cell, hepatocellular, melanoma or renal cell carcinoma were enrolled in the trial. CD4+ and CD8+ T cells were sorted separately from peripheral blood before TCR sequencing.

Concerning this clone: Its cognate antigen has yet to be identified. There are no base qualities to consult, and no much larger clone falls within one base.

From the germline V gene, CDR1 is SGHTA and CDR2 is FQGNSA. Measured from the cysteine to the phenylalanine, the CDR3 is 14 residues long. Kept here is only the CDR3 DNA, which spans 42 bases and is read in frame from base 1. V loses 1 base of germline sequence and J loses 3 bases, and the interval between the two ends is 9 bases. The TCR comes from an adult with an advanced solid tumor such as melanoma, head and neck, liver or kidney cancer. The chain is made from TRBV7-2 and TRBJ1-1; TRBD1 is possibly the D segment (5 matching bases). The material sequenced was CD4+ or CD8+ T cells sorted from blood, taken in a trial of the OX40 agonist ivuxolimab. This receptor has the CDR3 CASSLGAGDTEAFF. The nucleotides are TGTGCCAGCAGCTTAGGGGCGGGGGACACTGAAGCTTTCTTT.